The rows below give T cell receptor beta chains drawn from one sample of a study of naive and memory T cell subsets. TCRdb processed the UMI-ligation and nested PCR reads anew with MiXCR; each CDR3 protein has one entry. The table has 150,000 or so distinct CDR3 sequences, 22% seen once. Sample: naive CD4+ T cells from blood. The receptors originated from a human donor in good health. The CDR3 runs from the conserved cysteine through the conserved F or W. Fields, in order: CDR3 protein, CDR3 DNA, clone size, J gene, V gene, D gene. D genes are given only for firm matches. Clone size is shown for a subset of rows, as once, few, many or a class of expanded clone.

CDR3: CASSHYGPSYEQYF; DNA: TGTGCCAGCAGTCATTATGGACCCTCCTACGAGCAGTACTTC; size: few; J: TRBJ2-7; V: TRBV3-1; D: .
CDR3: CASTAILAGTEAFF; DNA: TGTGCCAGCACCGCGATTCTCGCCGGCACTGAAGCTTTCTTT; size: many; J: TRBJ1-1; V: TRBV28; D: .
CDR3: CAISARGQSSNQPQHF; DNA: TGTGCCATCAGTGCGCGGGGACAGTCTAGCAATCAGCCCCAGCATTTT; size: .; J: TRBJ1-5; V: TRBV10-3; D: TRBD1
CDR3: CASSYFSHLEQFF; DNA: TGTGCCAGCAGTTACTTCTCGCATCTTGAGCAGTTCTTC; size: .; J: TRBJ2-1; V: TRBV6-2/TRBV6-3; D: .
CDR3: CASTKTWTSGTYNEQFF; DNA: TGTGCCAGTACCAAAACTTGGACTAGCGGAACCTACAATGAGCAGTTCTTC; size: few; J: TRBJ2-1; V: TRBV19; D: TRBD2
CDR3: CASSPNLLGQGRNEQFF; DNA: TGTGCCAGCTCACCAAATTTACTCGGACAGGGCAGGAATGAGCAGTTCTTC; size: many; J: TRBJ2-1; V: TRBV18; D: TRBD1
CDR3: CASSLLASSYEQYF; DNA: TGTGCCAGCAGTTTACTAGCCTCTTCCTACGAGCAGTACTTC; size: .; J: TRBJ2-7; V: TRBV27; D: .
CDR3: CASSLSQGTEQFF; DNA: TGTGCCAGCAGTTTGTCCCAAGGGACTGAGCAGTTCTTC; size: .; J: TRBJ2-1; V: TRBV12-3/TRBV12-4; D: .
CDR3: CASTKGDRQRGNQPQHF; DNA: TGTGCCAGCACCAAAGGGGACCGACAGAGAGGCAATCAGCCCCAGCATTTT; size: .; J: TRBJ1-5; V: TRBV6-2/TRBV6-3; D: .
CDR3: CASFWDRGHEQYF; DNA: TGTGCCAGCTTCTGGGACAGGGGACACGAGCAGTACTTC; size: .; J: TRBJ2-7; V: TRBV7-4; D: TRBD1
CDR3: CASSSSGGGYNEQFF; DNA: TGTGCCAGCAGCTCCTCGGGAGGCGGGTACAATGAGCAGTTCTTC; size: .; J: TRBJ2-1; V: TRBV7-2; D: TRBD2
CDR3: CASSSLTGTPYEQYF; DNA: TGTGCCAGCAGTTCCCTAACAGGGACACCCTACGAGCAGTACTTC; size: .; J: TRBJ2-7; V: TRBV12-3/TRBV12-4; D: .
CDR3: CASSLSRVGGTEQYF; DNA: TGTGCCAGCAGCTTATCCCGCGTGGGGGGAACCGAGCAGTACTTC; size: .; J: TRBJ2-7; V: TRBV11-2; D: .
CDR3: CASSQDGAVPAYEQYF; DNA: TGTGCCAGCAGCCAAGATGGTGCTGTTCCTGCCTACGAGCAGTACTTC; size: .; J: TRBJ2-7; V: TRBV3-1; D: .
CDR3: CASSPPLVHEQFF; DNA: TGTGCCAGCAGTCCCCCCCTGGTCCATGAGCAGTTCTTC; size: .; J: TRBJ2-1; V: TRBV28; D: .
CDR3: CASSAGDYRNEQFF; DNA: TGTGCCAGCTCGGCGGGGGACTATCGCAATGAGCAGTTCTTC; size: few; J: TRBJ2-1; V: TRBV28; D: TRBD2
CDR3: CASSLTGRPGSYNEQFF; DNA: TGTGCCAGCAGCTTGACAGGGAGACCGGGCTCCTACAATGAGCAGTTCTTC; size: few; J: TRBJ2-1; V: TRBV7-9; D: TRBD1
CDR3: CAWSAGGETQYF; DNA: TGTGCCTGGAGTGCCGGGGGAGAGACCCAGTACTTC; size: few; J: TRBJ2-5; V: TRBV30; D: .
CDR3: CSAPSGRTSGNNEQFF; DNA: TGCAGTGCTCCTTCGGGGCGGACTAGCGGGAACAATGAGCAGTTCTTC; size: many; J: TRBJ2-1; V: TRBV20-1; D: TRBD2
CDR3: CSASQLAETNTGELFF; DNA: TGCAGTGCTAGCCAACTAGCTGAGACGAACACCGGGGAGCTGTTTTTT; size: few; J: TRBJ2-2; V: TRBV20-1; D: .
CDR3: CASSQGLAGPISTDTQYF; DNA: TGTGCCAGCTCTCAAGGACTAGCGGGACCAATAAGCACAGATACGCAGTATTTT; size: few; J: TRBJ2-3; V: TRBV18; D: TRBD2
CDR3: CASSSGQPNTEAFF; DNA: TGTGCCAGCAGCTCGGGACAACCGAACACTGAAGCTTTCTTT; size: .; J: TRBJ1-1; V: TRBV5-1; D: .
CDR3: CSAHGGGHEQYF; DNA: TGCAGTGCGCATGGGGGGGGCCACGAGCAGTACTTC; size: .; J: TRBJ2-7; V: TRBV20-1; D: .
CDR3: CASSLDIPGAVTGELFF; DNA: TGTGCCAGCAGCTTAGACATACCCGGGGCGGTAACCGGGGAGCTGTTTTTT; size: .; J: TRBJ2-2; V: TRBV7-6; D: .
CDR3: CASSPGGRRSAQETQYF; DNA: TGTGCCAGTAGTCCCGGCGGCCGCCGTTCAGCACAAGAGACCCAGTACTTC; size: few; J: TRBJ2-5; V: TRBV19; D: .
CDR3: CATSEYSSGANVLTF; DNA: TGTGCCACCAGCGAATACAGCTCTGGGGCCAACGTCCTGACTTTC; size: .; J: TRBJ2-6; V: TRBV15; D: .
CDR3: CASSYAGGLNEQFF; DNA: TGTGCCAGCAGTTACGCGGGAGGGCTTAATGAGCAGTTCTTC; size: .; J: TRBJ2-1; V: TRBV6-5; D: TRBD2
CDR3: CASSLVTSGSYNEQFF; DNA: TGCGCCAGCAGCTTGGTCACTAGCGGCTCCTACAATGAGCAGTTCTTC; size: few; J: TRBJ2-1; V: TRBV5-1; D: TRBD2